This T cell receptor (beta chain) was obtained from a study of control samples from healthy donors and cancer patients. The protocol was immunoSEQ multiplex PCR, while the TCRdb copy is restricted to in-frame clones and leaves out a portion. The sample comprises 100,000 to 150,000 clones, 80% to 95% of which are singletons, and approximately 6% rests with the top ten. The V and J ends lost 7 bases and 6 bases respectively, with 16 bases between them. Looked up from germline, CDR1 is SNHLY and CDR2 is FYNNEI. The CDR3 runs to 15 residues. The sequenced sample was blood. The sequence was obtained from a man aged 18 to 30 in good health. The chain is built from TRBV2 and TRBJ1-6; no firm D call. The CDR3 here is CASIRQTGGNSPLHF. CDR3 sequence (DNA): TGTGCCAGCATCCGGCAAACGGGCGGTAATTCACCCCTCCACTTT.